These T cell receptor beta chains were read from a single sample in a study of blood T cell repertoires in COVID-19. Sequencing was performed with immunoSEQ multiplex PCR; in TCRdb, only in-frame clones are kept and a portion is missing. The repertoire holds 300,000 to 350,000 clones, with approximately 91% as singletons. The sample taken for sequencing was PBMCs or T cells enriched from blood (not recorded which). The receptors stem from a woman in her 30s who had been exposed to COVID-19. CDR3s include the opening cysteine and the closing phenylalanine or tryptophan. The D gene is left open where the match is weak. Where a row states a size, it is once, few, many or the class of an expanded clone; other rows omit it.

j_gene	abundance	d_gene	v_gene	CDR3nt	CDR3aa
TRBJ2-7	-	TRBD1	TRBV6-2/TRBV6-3	TGTGCCAGCAGTTATGGGCAGGGGGAAATCGAGCAGTACTTC	CASSYGQGEIEQYF
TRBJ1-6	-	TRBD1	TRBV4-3	TGCGCCAGCAGTCACCAGGGGGCCAGATCACCCCTCCACTTT	CASSHQGARSPLHF
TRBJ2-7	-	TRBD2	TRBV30	TGTGCCTGCATGAGACTAGCGGCATCCTACGAGCAGTACTTC	CACMRLAASYEQYF
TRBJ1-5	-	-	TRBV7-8	TGTGCCAGCACCCTAGGCCCGGTGGTTCAGCCCCAGCATTTT	CASTLGPVVQPQHF
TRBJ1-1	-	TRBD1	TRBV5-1	TGCGCCAGCAGCCGACTGACAGGGGGTACTGAAGCTTTCTTT	CASSRLTGGTEAFF
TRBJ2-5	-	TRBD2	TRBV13	TGTGCCAGCAGCTTACGGCTAGCGGGGGAGGAGACCCAGTACTTC	CASSLRLAGEETQYF
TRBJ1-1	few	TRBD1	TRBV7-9	TGTGCCAGCAGCCAAGGACAGGGGAACACTGAAGCTTTCTTT	CASSQGQGNTEAFF
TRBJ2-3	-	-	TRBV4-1	TGCGCCAGCAGCCAAGCCAGAGGCTACACAGATACGCAGTATTTT	CASSQARGYTDTQYF
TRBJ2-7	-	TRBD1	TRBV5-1	TGCGCCAGCAGTCCGGGACAGGGGTCCTACGAGCAGTACTTC	CASSPGQGSYEQYF
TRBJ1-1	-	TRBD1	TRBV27	TGTGCCAGCAGTTTACCGGACAGGGCGAACACTGAAGCTTTCTTT	CASSLPDRANTEAFF
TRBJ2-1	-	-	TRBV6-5	TGTGCCAGCAGTTACGGGTACAGGGTGGGGGAGCAGTTCTTC	CASSYGYRVGEQFF
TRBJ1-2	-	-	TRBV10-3	TGTGCCACCGATCCCGCCGGGGACGGGGGACGCTCTAACTATGGCTACACCTTC	CATDPAGDGGRSNYGYTF
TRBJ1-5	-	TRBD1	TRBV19	TGTGCCAGTAGGACCACAGGGGGAAGCAATCAGCCCCAGCATTTT	CASRTTGGSNQPQHF
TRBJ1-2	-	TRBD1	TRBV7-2	TGTGCCAGCAGCTTAGCGCCGGGACAGGGAATCTATGGCTACACCTTC	CASSLAPGQGIYGYTF
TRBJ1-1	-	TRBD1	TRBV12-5	TGTGCTAGTGGTTTCCGACAGGGGAACACTGAAGCTTTCTTT	CASGFRQGNTEAFF
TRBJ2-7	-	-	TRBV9	TGTGCCAGCAGCGGCTTACCGGAGGGGGCGGCGTACTTC	CASSGLPEGAAYF
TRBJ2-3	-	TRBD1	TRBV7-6	TGTGCCAGCAGCTTAGAGACAGGGTTTAGCACAGATACGCAGTATTTT	CASSLETGFSTDTQYF
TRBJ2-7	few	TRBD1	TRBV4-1	TGCGCCAGCAGCCTCAACCGGGACAGGAACTACGAGCAGTACTTC	CASSLNRDRNYEQYF
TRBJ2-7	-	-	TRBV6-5	TGTGCCAGCAGTTACTCGAGTACAGTCTCCTACGAGCAGTACTTC	CASSYSSTVSYEQYF
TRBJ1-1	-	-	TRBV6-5	TGTGCCAGCGGGGCAGCGTTTCGGGTCACTGAAGCTTTCTTT	CASGAAFRVTEAFF
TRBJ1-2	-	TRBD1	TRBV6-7	TGTGCCAGCAGTTACTTAAGAGACAGGGAGGTCCATGGCTACACCTTC	CASSYLRDREVHGYTF
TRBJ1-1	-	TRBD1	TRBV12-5	TGTGCTAGTGGTTCCCTAGGGACAGGGGTTGAAGCTTTCTTT	CASGSLGTGVEAFF
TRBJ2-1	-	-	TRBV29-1	TGCAGCACGCTAGGTTCGGCCACCTACAATGAGCAGTTCTTC	CSTLGSATYNEQFF
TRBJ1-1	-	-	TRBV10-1	TGCGCCAGCAGTGAGAGGGGAAGGGACACTGAAGCTTTCTTT	CASSERGRDTEAFF
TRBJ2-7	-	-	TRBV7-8	TGTGCCAGCAGCTTGAGTTTCTCCTACGAGCAGTACTTC	CASSLSFSYEQYF
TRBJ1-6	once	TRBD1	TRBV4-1	TGCGCCAGCAGCCACGTTACGGACAGGGCAGTAGGTTCACCCCTCCACTTT	CASSHVTDRAVGSPLHF
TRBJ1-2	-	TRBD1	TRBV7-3	TGTGCCAGCAGCTTAAACAGGGGTGGTGGCTACACCTTC	CASSLNRGGGYTF
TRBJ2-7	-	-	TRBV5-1	TGCGCCAGCAGTTATGTTTCGGTGGCAGGGTCGGGCTACGAGCAGTACTTC	CASSYVSVAGSGYEQYF
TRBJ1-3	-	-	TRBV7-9	TGTGCCAGCAGCACACAATCGGGAAACACCATATATTTT	CASSTQSGNTIYF
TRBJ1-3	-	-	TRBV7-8	TGTGCCAGCAGCACAGCCTACACTCGTGGAAACACCATATATTTT	CASSTAYTRGNTIYF
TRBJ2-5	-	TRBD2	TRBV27	TGTGCCAGCACCCTGACTAGCGGGGGTCGGAGGGAGACCCAGTACTTC	CASTLTSGGRRETQYF
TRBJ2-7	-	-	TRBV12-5	TGTGCTAGTGGTTTGACCCAAGGGGGCGAGCAGTACTTC	CASGLTQGGEQYF
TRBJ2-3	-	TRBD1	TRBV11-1	TGTGCCAGCAGCCTCGGACAGGGTGCGGGCACAGATACGCAGTATTTT	CASSLGQGAGTDTQYF
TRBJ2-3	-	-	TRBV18	TGTGCCAGCTCACCAAGTTTCGGCGGGGGCACAGATACGCAGTATTTT	CASSPSFGGGTDTQYF
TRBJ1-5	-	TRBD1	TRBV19	TGTGCCAGTAGGATCGACAGGGATCAGCCCCAGCATTTT	CASRIDRDQPQHF
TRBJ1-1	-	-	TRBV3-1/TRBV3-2	TGTGCCAGCAGCCAAGATCTATGGGGGGGCACTGAAGCTTTCTTT	CASSQDLWGGTEAFF
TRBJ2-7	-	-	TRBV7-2	TGTGCCAGCAGCTTATCCTATCGCGAGCAGTACTTC	CASSLSYREQYF
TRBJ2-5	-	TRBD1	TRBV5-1	TGCGCCAGCAGCTTGGGTCAGGGGGCAGAGACCCAGTACTTC	CASSLGQGAETQYF
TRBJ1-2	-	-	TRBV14	TGTGCCAGCAGCCGAGGGACACTTCTCACCTTC	CASSRGTLLTF
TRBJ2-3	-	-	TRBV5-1	TGCGCCAGCAGTGGGAGAGCTAGCACAGATACGCAGTATTTT	CASSGRASTDTQYF
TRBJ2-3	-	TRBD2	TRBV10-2	TGCGCCAGCAGTGAGGGGGTAGCGGGGACTACAGATACGCAGTATTTT	CASSEGVAGTTDTQYF
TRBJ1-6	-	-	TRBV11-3	TGTGCCAGCAGCTCTACGTATAATTCACCCCTCCACTTT	CASSSTYNSPLHF
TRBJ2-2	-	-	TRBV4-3	TGCGCCAGCAGCCGCGGGGACAACACCGGGGAGCTGTTTTTT	CASSRGDNTGELFF
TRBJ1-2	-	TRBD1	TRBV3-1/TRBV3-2	TGTGCCAGCAGCCAGGGACAGACCTCCTATGGCTACACCTTC	CASSQGQTSYGYTF
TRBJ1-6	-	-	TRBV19	TGTGCCAGTAGTATAACGGGATTGTGGCCCTATAATTCACCCCTCCACTTT	CASSITGLWPYNSPLHF
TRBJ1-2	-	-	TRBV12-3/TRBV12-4	TGTGCCAGCACCTCCCCAGGTGAATATGGCTACACCTTC	CASTSPGEYGYTF
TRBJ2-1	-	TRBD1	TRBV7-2	TGTGCCAGCAGCCCTGGACAGGTAGAGACTGATGAGCAGTTCTTC	CASSPGQVETDEQFF
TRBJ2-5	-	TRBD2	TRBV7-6	TGTGCCAGCAGCAAGACTCGAGGGACTAGCGGACAAGAGACCCAGTACTTC	CASSKTRGTSGQETQYF
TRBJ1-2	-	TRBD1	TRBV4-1	TGCGCCAGCAGCCGACAGGGCGCCACTAACTATGGCTACACCTTC	CASSRQGATNYGYTF